The 32 T cell receptor beta chains in this list originate from one sample, sequenced in a study of blood T cells in healthy people across ages (dated by TCRdb to 2015 to 2017). The library was obtained by 5' RACE. The sequencer listed for this sample is Illumina HiSeq 2500. A second PCR of about 6 to 11 cycles was performed with a sample-barcoded 5' primer and a J-beta primer mix. TCRdb redid the processing of the public reads, applying fastp at Q25 and MiXCR, and retained in-frame beta chains. Here each entry gathers all rows of one CDR3 protein and keeps the most common genes and DNA. The sample has 790,000 or so distinct CDR3 sequences on record, 35% to 50% of them singletons. 15% to 20% of the sample is in the top ten clones. Sequencing input: blood. The receptor source for this set is an elderly man in good health.

The chain joins TRBV3-1 to TRBJ1-1; the D gene is possibly TRBD1 (5 bases). Trimming stripped 4 bases from V and 1 base from J, with 10 bases between. The CDR3 length is 14 residues. The V gene's germline CDR1 is LGHDT and CDR2 YNNKEL (reference sequence). In DNA form, the CDR3 reads TGTGCCAGCAGCCGACAGAGTTCGAACACTGAAGCTTTCTTT. Protein product: CASSRQSSNTEAFF.

The V and J genes are TRBV20-1 and TRBJ2-3; 9 nucleotides align to TRBD2. Unmatched junction bases numbered 13, after V lost 8 bases and J lost 4 bases. Germline values: CDR1 DFQATT, CDR2 SNEGSKA (reference sequence). There are 15 residues in the CDR3. The CDR3 loop is CSSVNSGSLADTQYF. The CDR3 DNA sequence: TGCAGTTCCGTCAATAGCGGGAGTCTGGCAGATACGCAGTATTTT.

There are a few counts of this clonotype. The junction and the germline gene differ at one end; a read error may be behind it. V usage is TRBV7-6 and J usage is TRBJ2-5, with D possibly being TRBD1 or TRBD2 (5 bases each). The CDR3 has 15 amino acids. Germline loops: CDR1 SGHVS, CDR2 FNYEAQ. CDR3 DNA sequence: TGTGCCGGCAGCTTAGAGGGGCAGTACCAAGAGACCCAGTACTTC. It is translated as CAGSLEGQYQETQYF.

This clonotype was seen a handful of times. The chain links TRBV6-2 or TRBV6-3 to TRBJ2-7; D may be TRBD2 (6 bases). The germline CDR1 and CDR2 sequences are MNHEY and SVGEGT. The CDR3 spans 14 residues. Trimming took 9 bases from V and 2 from J, leaving 17 bases between them. The CDR3 region has the DNA TGTGCCAGTAAAGGGGACTCTAATACCTACGAGCAGTACTTC. It translates to CASKGDSNTYEQYF.

This clonotype was seen more than once but under ten times. This chain connects TRBV18 to TRBJ2-3; D may be TRBD1 (5 bases). Trimming took 1 base from V and 0 from J, leaving 8 bases between them. This CDR3 has 15 amino acids. CDR1 KGHSH and CDR2 LQKENI come from the germline V gene. CDR3 nucleotides: TGTGCCAGCTCACCACAGAAGGGGAGCACAGATACGCAGTATTTT. It translates to CASSPQKGSTDTQYF.

This clonotype was recorded only once. This chain's CDR3 is CASSQSQGPEPQHF. As DNA, the CDR3 is TGTGCCAGCAGCCAATCTCAGGGACCGGAGCCCCAGCATTTT. The genes are TRBV4-2 and TRBJ1-5, with D perhaps TRBD1 (5 bases). V gave up 2 bases and J gave up 8 bases, with 13 bases separating them. Germline loops: CDR1 LGHNA, CDR2 YNFKEQ. The CDR3 consists of 14 residues.

This clonotype was observed a handful of times. This chain joins TRBV3-1 and TRBJ2-7, with a possible D match to TRBD1 (6 bases). Germline assignment: CDR1 LGHDT and CDR2 YNNKEL (reference sequence). This CDR3 has 12 amino acids. V gave up 6 bases and J gave up 7 bases, with 13 bases separating them. The DNA for the CDR3 is TGTGCCAGCAGGCAGGGGAACAATGAGCAGTACTTC. This codes for CASRQGNNEQYF.

The rearrangement links TRBV7-2 to TRBJ2-1, with D unclear. This CDR3 has 15 residues. Germline CDR1 and CDR2: SGHTA and FQGNSA. V lost 1 base and J lost 8, with 15 bases in between. The CDR3 is CASSLGRAGRHEQFF. In DNA form, the CDR3 reads TGTGCCAGCAGCTTAGGCCGGGCCGGTCGGCATGAGCAGTTCTTC. Full variable domain (missing parts from reference TRBV7-2 and TRBJ2-1): GAGVSQSPSNKVTEKGKDVELRCDPISGHTALYWYRQSLGQGLEFLIYFQGNSAPDKSGLPSDRFSAERTGGSVSTLTIQRTQQEDSAVYLCASSLGRAGRHEQFFGPGTRLTVL.

V and J are TRBV28 and TRBJ1-1; the D is unclear. Germline V gene sequence: CDR1 MDHEN, CDR2 SYDVKM. The CDR3 totals 14 residues. Trimming stripped 7 bases from V and 0 bases from J, with 12 bases between. CDR3 region: CASISRVMNTEAFF. CDR3 nucleotides: TGTGCCAGCATATCTAGGGTGATGAACACTGAAGCTTTCTTT.

This chain connects TRBV12-3 or TRBV12-4 to TRBJ1-2; TRBD1 aligns across 10 bases. CDR3 length equals 14 residues. V trimming: 6 bases; J trimming: 3 bases; junction bases outside the gene matches: 4. Here the CDR3 reads CASRRQGAHYGYTF. In DNA, the CDR3 is TGTGCCAGCAGGAGACAGGGGGCTCACTATGGCTACACCTTC.

This clonotype was detected a few times. The chain is built from TRBV12-3 or TRBV12-4 and TRBJ2-7, with 10 bases matching TRBD1. The CDR3 runs to 15 residues. The junction had 6 bases not matched to a gene; V was cut back by 7 bases and J by 0 bases. DNA for the CDR3: TGTGCCAGCACCTTGGGACAGGGGAGCTCCTACGAGCAGTACTTC. The encoded protein is CASTLGQGSSYEQYF.

This clonotype was seen a handful of times. V is TRBV28 and J is TRBJ2-5, with TRBD1 matching 11 bases. This CDR3 is 17 amino acids long. Germline trimming cut 5 bases from V and 7 bases from J; bases unmatched to any gene: 15. Per germline, CDR1 MDHEN and CDR2 SYDVKM. This CDR3 reads CASSARGGTGGLLTQYF. In nucleotides, the CDR3 is TGTGCCAGCAGTGCGCGTGGAGGGACAGGGGGGCTCTTGACCCAGTACTTC.

This clonotype was recorded once. V usage is TRBV20-1 and J usage is TRBJ2-2; no firm D call. Germline V CDR1 and CDR2: DFQATT, SNEGSKA (reference sequence). The ends were cut back, 6 bases at V and 0 bases at J, with 11 bases in the middle. The CDR3 runs 14 residues. Here the CDR3 DNA reads TGCAGTGCCAAAACCGGGCCGAACACCGGGGAGCTGTTTTTT. Translating it yields CSAKTGPNTGELFF.

This clonotype appeared a few times. The chain carries TRBV29-1 and TRBJ2-5; a possible D gene is TRBD2 (6 bases). The germline V gene encodes CDR1 SQVTM and CDR2 ANQGSEA. Deletions cut 0 bases from V and 2 bases from J, with 10 bases between. This CDR3 has 14 residues. Here the CDR3 reads CSVEDRLAQETQYF. CDR3 coding DNA: TGCAGCGTTGAAGATCGGCTAGCGCAAGAGACCCAGTACTTC. Full variable domain (remainder filled in from reference TRBV29-1 and TRBJ2-5): SAVISQKPSRDICQRGTSLTIQCQVDSQVTMMFWYRQQPGQSLTLIATANQGSEATYESGFVIDKFPISRPNLTFSTLTVSNMSPEDSSIYLCSVEDRLAQETQYFGPGTRLLVL.

The rearrangement joins TRBV15 to TRBJ2-5; D gene ambiguous. The DNA end is a closer match to TRBJ2-7, so the J assignment may be wrong. This CDR3 has 15 residues. CDR1 LNHNV and CDR2 YYDKDF come from the germline V gene (reference sequence). CDR3 in amino acids: CATSRDLQSGDEQYF. The CDR3 DNA reads TGTGCCACCAGCAGGGATCTCCAGTCGGGCGACGAGCAGTACTTC.

This clonotype came up a few times. The chain employs TRBV24-1 and TRBJ1-2; D gene uncertain. The CDR3 totals 13 residues. The V and J ends lost 4 bases and 10 bases respectively, with 15 bases between them. CDR1 is KGHDR and CDR2 is SFDVKD in the germline V gene. DNA for the CDR3: TGTGCCACCAGTGACCCAAACGGCTCGGACTACACCTTC. It is translated as CATSDPNGSDYTF.

V usage is TRBV20-1 and J usage is TRBJ2-7, with 8 bases lining up with TRBD1. J lost 0 bases, V lost 4 bases, and 8 bases had no gene match. The V gene's germline CDR1 is DFQATT and CDR2 SNEGSKA (reference sequence). CDR3 length: 15 amino acids. The CDR3 sequence is CSAKWDRPLSYEQYF. As DNA, the CDR3 is TGCAGTGCTAAATGGGACAGGCCCCTCTCCTACGAGCAGTACTTC.

This chain uses TRBV7-9 with TRBJ2-5; D not resolved. This CDR3 region has 15 residues. Germline CDR1 and CDR2: SEHNR and FQNEAQ (reference sequence). Between the trimmed V and J ends, which lost 3 bases and 11 bases, there was a span of 22 bases. CDR3 DNA sequence: TGTGCCAGCAGCTTCTTGGTCAACTACCAGGATGAGCAGTACTTC. This encodes CASSFLVNYQDEQYF.

This clonotype showed up just a few times. The chain combines TRBV5-1 with TRBJ2-7, with D tentatively TRBD1 (5 bases). Germline V CDR1 and CDR2: SGHRS, YFSETQ. The CDR3 covers 16 residues. V lost 1 base, J lost 6 bases, and 20 bases lay in between. The chain's CDR3 is CASSLLYTRQGGEQYF. The CDR3 region has the DNA TGCGCCAGCAGCTTGTTGTACACCCGGCAGGGTGGCGAGCAGTACTTC.

To note about this clonotype: This may arise from a read error, as a much more abundant clone is one base away. The chain joins TRBV7-2 to TRBJ2-1, with D uncertain. The J call is doubtful: the DNA matches TRBJ2-7 better. Germline V gene sequence: CDR1 SGHTA, CDR2 FQGNSA. The CDR3 runs 12 residues. CDR3 DNA: TGTGCCATCAGCCTGGCCAGGCGCGAGCAGTACTTC. As protein: CAISLARREQYF.

This sequence joins TRBV6-2 or TRBV6-3 and TRBJ2-7; 13 bases align to TRBD2. V lost 4 bases and J lost 0; bases outside the gene matches: 6. Germline V CDR1 and CDR2: MNHEY, SVGEGT. CDR3 length: 17 residues. CDR3 amino acids: CASSFGLAGANSYEQYF. The CDR3, as DNA: TGTGCCAGCAGTTTTGGACTAGCGGGAGCAAACTCCTACGAGCAGTACTTC.

This clonotype was seen ten or more times. The chain combines TRBV14 with TRBJ2-1; D is uncertain. CDR3 length: 16 amino acids. Germline CDR1 is SGHDN and CDR2 is FVKESK. Trimming removed 1 base at V and 1 base at J, with 11 bases between. The DNA for the CDR3 is TGTGCCAGCAGCCAAGGGCTAGGTGTGTCCTACAATGAGCAGTTCTTC. Amino acid sequence: CASSQGLGVSYNEQFF.

Points on this clonotype: A much larger clone differs from this one at a single base, so this may be a read error. This chain connects TRBV4-3 to TRBJ2-1; 10 positions agree with TRBD2. This CDR3 region has 16 residues. V lost 1 base to trimming and J lost 8 bases; unmatched junction nucleotides: 8. Germline CDR1 is LGHNA and CDR2 is YSLEER. This CDR3 is CASSQGVAGGYDEQFF. The DNA for the CDR3 is TGCGCCAGCAGCCAAGGGGTAGCGGGAGGTTACGATGAGCAGTTCTTC.

J is TRBJ2-3 and V is TRBV29-1; possibly TRBD1 for D (6 bases). V shed 7 bases and J shed 4 bases, with 18 bases lying between them. Germline-derived CDR1 and CDR2 are SQVTM and ANQGSEA. The length of the CDR3 is 14 residues. The chain's CDR3 is CSARSGQRSDTQYF. In DNA form, the CDR3 reads TGCAGCGCCCGAAGCGGACAGAGATCAGATACGCAGTATTTT.

The chain is built from TRBV2 and TRBJ2-7, with 7 positions matching TRBD2. This CDR3 is built from 15 residues. Germline assignment: CDR1 SNHLY and CDR2 FYNNEI. With 1 base clipped from V and 6 bases from J, the junction kept 9 bases outside the gene matches. DNA for the CDR3: TGTGCCAGCAGTGAAGACTGGGGGAGGGCCCGCGAGCAGTACTTC. It yields the protein CASSEDWGRAREQYF.

This clonotype has a handful of counts. This chain joins TRBV2 and TRBJ2-1; 10 bases agree with TRBD1. The CDR3 is 14 amino acids. Germline V lookup: CDR1 SNHLY, CDR2 FYNNEI. Trimming at V came to 6 bases and at J to 9 bases, leaving 8 bases not matched to a gene. CDR3 nucleotides: TGTGCCAGCAGCCTCAGACAGGGGGCAGGTGAGCAGTTCTTC. Translation: CASSLRQGAGEQFF.

This clonotype was found a few times. The rearrangement links TRBV5-1 to TRBJ2-1, with 10 bases matching TRBD2. The CDR3 is made up of 14 amino acids. The V segment lost 1 base and the J segment 10 bases; nucleotides outside the gene matches: 5. Germline lookup yields CDR1 SGHRS and CDR2 YFSETQ. CDR3 in DNA: TGCGCCAGCAGCTTGACTAGCGGGGCAGGCGAGCAGTTCTTC. This translates into CASSLTSGAGEQFF.

In its sample, this clonotype was seen many times. This chain uses TRBV11-3 with TRBJ2-7; D remains ambiguous. Trimming removed 3 bases from V and 7 bases from J, with 13 bases in between. Germline V gene sequence: CDR1 SGHNT, CDR2 YENEEA. The CDR3 has 13 amino acids. The CDR3 DNA reads TGTGCCAGCAGCTTCCTTACAGTTGGGGAGCAGTACTTC. Protein: CASSFLTVGEQYF.

The chain has TRBV20-1 and TRBJ2-7, with D perhaps TRBD2 (6 bases). CDR3 length equals 14 residues. V gave up 5 bases and J gave up 0 bases, with 14 bases separating them. The germline V gene encodes CDR1 DFQATT and CDR2 SNEGSKA (reference sequence). This CDR3 reads CSAPSERVSYEQYF. DNA for the CDR3: TGCAGTGCTCCGTCGGAGCGGGTCTCCTACGAGCAGTACTTC.

This chain uses TRBV5-1 with TRBJ2-5; D remains ambiguous. The CDR3 covers 14 residues. Trimming pared 0 bases from V and 1 base from J, leaving 7 bases between. Germline CDR1 SGHRS, CDR2 YFSETQ. The CDR3 region is CASSLEPGQETQYF. The CDR3 DNA is TGCGCCAGCAGCTTGGAACCGGGCCAAGAGACCCAGTACTTC.

J is TRBJ2-7 and V is TRBV2, with D tentatively TRBD1 (6 bases). Deletions cut 8 bases from V and 2 bases from J, with 13 bases between. The length of the CDR3 is 13 residues. Per germline, CDR1 SNHLY and CDR2 FYNNEI. The CDR3 spells CASGRDNAYEQYF. CDR3 DNA: TGTGCCAGCGGCCGGGACAATGCCTACGAGCAGTACTTC. The variable domain in full, with the rest retrieved from reference TRBV2 and TRBJ2-7, is EPEVTQTPSHQVTQMGQEVILRCVPISNHLYFYWYRQILGQKVEFLVSFYNNEISEKSEIFDDQFSVERPDGSNFTLKIRSTKLEDSAMYFCASGRDNAYEQYFGPGTRLTVT.

The chain links TRBV20-1 to TRBJ2-1; 7 bases match TRBD1. The CDR3 spans 13 residues. In germline, CDR1 is DFQATT, CDR2 SNEGSKA (reference sequence). The CDR3, as DNA: TGCAGGGCAACATCGACAGGGTACAATGAGCAGTTCTTC. Translation: CRATSTGYNEQFF.